Only a few counts were recorded for the clone carrying this T cell receptor (beta chain). The data derive from a study of cytomegalovirus exposure and HLA in healthy donors. The donors (healthy individuals) were bone marrow donors. J was trimmed by 6 bases and V by 3 bases; bases with no gene match: 5. The V gene's germline CDR1 is SGHTA and CDR2 FQGNSA. The CDR3 loop spans 14 amino acids. PCR amplification relied on 60 Vbeta primers (plus 13 Jbeta primers). Using immunoSEQ multiplex PCR, the repertoire was profiled, and TCRdb retains in-frame clones only, with some absent. The table has around 110,000 clones, 60% to 70% seen once.

Sequenced input: PBMCs. This clonotype was obtained from a middle-aged woman in good health and CMV-seropositive. The gene calls are TRBV7-2 and TRBJ2-3, with 8 bases identical to TRBD2. As DNA, the CDR3 is TGTGCCAGCAGCTTCGGCGGGAGGAGGGATACGCAGTATTTT. Protein sequence: CASSFGGRRDTQYF. Variable domain in full (rest from reference TRBV7-2 and TRBJ2-3): GAGVSQSPSNKVTEKGKDVELRCDPISGHTALYWYRQSLGQGLEFLIYFQGNSAPDKSGLPSDRFSAERTGGSVSTLTIQRTQQEDSAVYLCASSFGGRRDTQYFGPGTRLTVL.